This is a list of T cell receptor beta chains from one sample in a study of patients and donors after allogeneic stem cell transplantation. TCRdb reanalysed the RT-PCR reads using MiXCR and keeps one entry per CDR3 protein. The sample lists about a million distinct CDR3 sequences; roughly 18% were seen once. Sequencing was performed on blood, either unsorted or a sorted T cell fraction (not recorded which). These receptors were collected from a human donor who was either an allogeneic HSCT recipient or a stem cell or donor lymphocyte infusion donor (not recorded which). It is not recorded whose cells these are; they may come from a transplant donor. Each CDR3 is given with its conserved first and last residue. The D gene is left open where the match is weak. The listing skips clone size in some rows; elsewhere it reads once, few, many or a size class.

V gene	J gene	clone size	D gene	CDR3 DNA	CDR3 protein
TRBV19	TRBJ1-2	-	TRBD1	TGTGCCACCTCAGGGGGCTCTTATGGCTACACCTTC	CATSGGSYGYTF
TRBV27	TRBJ1-1	-	-	TGTGCCAGCAGTTCCCCGAAATGGGGGAATGAAGCTTTCTTT	CASSSPKWGNEAFF
TRBV20-1	TRBJ2-3	few	TRBD2	TGCAGTGCTCACGGACTAGCGGGGGGCAGAGATACGCAGTATTTT	CSAHGLAGGRDTQYF
TRBV2	TRBJ1-6	-	-	TGTGCCAGCAGTGAATATCGTTATAAATCACCCCTCCACTTT	CASSEYRYKSPLHF
TRBV15	TRBJ2-1	many	TRBD2	TGTGCCACCAGCGTTGGGACTAGACTCAATGAGCAGTTCTTC	CATSVGTRLNEQFF
TRBV15	TRBJ1-6	few	TRBD1	TGTGCCACCAGCAGCAGACAGGGTGACGGTTCACCCCTCCACTTT	CATSSRQGDGSPLHF
TRBV3-1	TRBJ2-1	few	-	TGTGCCAGCAGCCAAGGGGTCGGCTCAGAAGAGCAGTTCTTC	CASSQGVGSEEQFF
TRBV12-3/TRBV12-4	TRBJ2-7	-	TRBD2	TGTGCCAGCAGTCCATCAGGGACTAGATACGAGCAGTACTTC	CASSPSGTRYEQYF
TRBV20-1	TRBJ1-1	few	-	TGCAGTGCTAGGGGGGGGGGCAGCATGAACACTGAAGCTTTCTTT	CSARGGGSMNTEAFF
TRBV11-2	TRBJ1-4	-	-	TGTGCCAGCAGAAAGGGCGGGTTTGAGTATGAAAAACTGTTTTTT	CASRKGGFEYEKLFF
TRBV30	TRBJ2-7	-	-	TGTGCCTGGGCCAGTACGACGGAATCCTACGAGCAGTACTTC	CAWASTTESYEQYF
TRBV20-1	TRBJ2-1	-	-	TGCAGTGCTAGCCGGTCCAACAATGAGCAGTTCTTC	CSASRSNNEQFF
TRBV12-3/TRBV12-4	TRBJ2-3	many	-	TGTGCCAGCAGTCCAACCAGTGCGGATACGCAGTATTTT	CASSPTSADTQYF
TRBV12-3/TRBV12-4	TRBJ1-2	-	TRBD1	TGTGCCAGCACCAGGGACAGCTATGGCTACACCTTC	CASTRDSYGYTF
TRBV12-3/TRBV12-4	TRBJ1-6	-	-	TGTGCCAGCAGTTTTTTGGTCTATAATTCACCCCTCCACTTT	CASSFLVYNSPLHF
TRBV10-3	TRBJ2-1	-	TRBD2	TGTGCCATCAGTGAACCGACGACTAGCAAGACCTACAATGAGCAGTTCTTC	CAISEPTTSKTYNEQFF
TRBV4-2	TRBJ2-5	-	-	TGTGCCAGCAGCCAAGATGGGGTGGGGCTACAAGAGACCCAGTACTTC	CASSQDGVGLQETQYF
TRBV7-8	TRBJ1-5	few	-	TGTGCCAGCAGTCGACTAAACCGAGGCAATCAGCCCCAGCATTTT	CASSRLNRGNQPQHF
TRBV12-3/TRBV12-4	TRBJ2-7	few	TRBD2	TGTGCCAGCAGTTTCGCGGGGGGCGCAACCTACGAGCAGTACTTC	CASSFAGGATYEQYF
TRBV12-3/TRBV12-4	TRBJ2-7	-	TRBD1	TGTGCCAGCAGTTTCGAGGGGGCTCACGAGCAGTACTTC	CASSFEGAHEQYF
TRBV10-3	TRBJ1-5	few	TRBD1	TGTGCCATCAGTGTCGGGACAGGGGGCGGACAGCCCCAGCATTTT	CAISVGTGGGQPQHF
TRBV19	TRBJ2-4	-	-	TGTGCCAGTAGTGCGCGACAGCGAAATCTAGCCAAAAACATTCAGTACTTC	CASSARQRNLAKNIQYF
TRBV24-1	TRBJ1-6	few	TRBD1	TGTGCCACCAGTGACTCTACAGGGGAATATTCCTATAATTCACCCCTCCACTTT	CATSDSTGEYSYNSPLHF
TRBV10-3	TRBJ2-5	-	TRBD2	TGTGCCACCAGAGGACTAGCGGGAGGGCCCCTGAGTCAAGAGACCCAGTACTTC	CATRGLAGGPLSQETQYF
TRBV12-3/TRBV12-4	TRBJ2-3	many	TRBD2	TGTGCCAGCAGTTTCTCAAGGACTAGCGGAGATACGCAGTATTTT	CASSFSRTSGDTQYF